This T cell receptor beta chain emerged from a study of shared clonotypes between healthy human individuals. At the deep level, the assay was run. Template for every sorted-subset replicate PCR totaled around 200 ng DNA, roughly 30,000 T cell genomes. Libraries were prepared by immunoSEQ multiplex PCR; TCRdb keeps only in-frame clonotypes and omits some of them. The table lists approximately 1.9 million clones, 93% of them singletons. Naive CD8 cells comprised CD45RO-negative, CCR7-positively selected cells, excluding terminally differentiated effector memory CD45RA+ cells. This TCR was recovered from a man younger than 30 in good health. Some clones in this sample may be carry-over from other donors' samples. Sequencing was done on a sample of naive CD8+ T cells from PBMCs.

Here the CDR3 reads CASSDPRTGLPGELFF. CDR3 in DNA: TGTGCCAGCAGTGACCCTAGGACAGGGCTTCCCGGGGAGCTGTTTTTT. The chain recombines TRBV25-1 with TRBJ2-2; 8 nucleotides align to TRBD1. Looked up from germline, CDR1 is MGHDK and CDR2 is SYGVNS. The CDR3 has 16 residues. V trimming: 3 bases; J trimming: 6 bases; junction bases outside the gene matches: 9.